Each of the 5 T cell receptor beta chains below was sequenced from the same sample in a study of blood T cell repertoires in COVID-19. Data came from immunoSEQ multiplex PCR; TCRdb stores just in-frame clones and leaves some out. The profile shows fewer than 250,000 clones, 83% of them singletons. The sample was peripheral blood. All receptors derive from a human donor in a cohort sampled during active COVID-19.

The V call is TRBV19, the J call TRBJ2-2; tentative D call: TRBD2 (6 bases). CDR3 size: 15 residues. V lost 7 bases, J lost 5 bases, and 17 bases lay in between. Germline CDR1 LNHDA, CDR2 SQIVND (reference sequence). This chain's CDR3 is CASTTLWGDTGELFF. The DNA of the CDR3 is TGTGCCAGTACCACACTTTGGGGGGATACCGGGGAGCTGTTTTTT. Complete variable domain (other parts from reference TRBV19 and TRBJ2-2): DGGITQSPKYLFRKEGQNVTLSCEQNLNHDAMYWYRQDPGQGLRLIYYSQIVNDFQKGDIAEGYSVSREKKESFPLTVTSAQKNPTAFYLCASTTLWGDTGELFFGEGSRLTVL.

This rearrangement joins TRBV24-1 to TRBJ2-5, with no clear D. Trimming took off 3 bases at V and 5 bases at J, with 9 bases between the two ends. The CDR3 extends over 13 amino acids. Germline assignment: CDR1 KGHDR and CDR2 SFDVKD. The CDR3 loop reads CATSDPYGETQYF. In nucleotides, the CDR3 is TGTGCCACCAGTGATCCCTACGGGGAGACCCAGTACTTC.

The V call is TRBV6-5, the J call TRBJ1-1; weak D call: TRBD1 (6 bases). The germline CDR1 and CDR2 sequences are MNHEY and SVGAGI. The ends were cut back, 4 bases at V and 1 base at J, with 13 bases in the middle. The CDR3 covers 15 residues. CDR3 bases: TGTGCCAGCAGTTCGGACAGTTTTACGAACACTGAAGCTTTCTTT. Encoded protein: CASSSDSFTNTEAFF.

The chain is built from TRBV5-5 and TRBJ2-3, with TRBD1 as a possible D gene (6 bases). CDR1 SGHKS and CDR2 YYEKEE come from the germline V gene (reference sequence). CDR3 length: 14 residues. V lost 2 bases, J lost 1 base, and 8 bases lay in between. The CDR3 region is CASSLWGRTDTQYF. The CDR3 bases are TGTGCCAGCAGCTTATGGGGGCGCACAGATACGCAGTATTTT.

The rearrangement joins TRBV21-1 to TRBJ2-1; the D call of TRBD1 is as the table states it, not checked on the DNA. TRBV21-1 is listed as a pseudogene. CDR3 length: 16 amino acids. The CDR3 bases are TGTGCCAGCAGCAAAGGGGCGCCCGATCCATCGGATGAGCAGTTCTTC. Translated, it gives CASSKGAPDPSDEQFF.